This T cell receptor beta chain was obtained from a study of shared clonotypes between healthy human individuals (dated by TCRdb to about 2020). Notes on the research overall: Three men and two women, aged 18 to 49 years, made up the cohort. The study deeply sequenced blood TCR repertoires of five healthy adults to estimate repertoire size and the extent of clonotype sharing between individuals. For each donor, CD4 naive and CD4 memory were each run on three plates, CD8 naive on two plates, and CD8 memory on one plate. Different laboratories and diverse techniques were used to prepare libraries and sequence TCR repertoires, to increase sequencing depth and limit assay-specific biases. Leukapheresis yielded between about 0.94 and 10 billion PBMCs per donor.

In regard to this clone: The clone's antigen remains unknown. Base qualities are not recorded, but no much larger clone differs from it by a single base.

TCR CDR3 regions were amplified from genomic DNA by multiplex PCR using the deep immunoSEQ assay. For each cell subset, the extracted genomic DNA was distributed evenly across all wells of several immunoSEQ 96-well plates, and each plate served as one replicate. Each replicate PCR for sorted subsets received 150 to 250 ng genomic DNA, equal to around 32,000 T cell genomes. Purified libraries were measured with a Qubit 3.0 fluorometer, size-checked on a Bioanalyzer 2100, and measured again with the KAPA Library Quantification kit. A separate single-read 150-cycle Illumina NextSeq 550 flow cell was used to sequence each immunoSEQ 96-well plate. The original pipeline was this. Because the immunoSEQ output held only junctional sequences and lacked quality scores, the filtering could not match the filtering applied to full-length reads. To assign V/J genes and CDR3, sequences were annotated against IMGT germline references using PyIR, a Python wrapper for IgBLAST v1.9. Reads with weak V/J assignments (E-value above 1e-6), missing CDR3, stop codons, out-of-frame junctions, or ambiguous translated residues were removed. V3J clonotypes were defined by identical inferred V gene, J gene, and CDR3 amino acid sequence. Percentage overlap between repertoires was computed as shared unique clonotypes divided by the size of the smaller repertoire. Richness of each repertoire was evaluated using RTK rarefaction, the Chao1 estimator, and Recon v2.1 estimates of unobserved clonotypes. For all TCRbeta clonotypes obtained by the gDNA method from a few donors, generation probabilities were computed with OLGA. TCRdb took this table from immuneACCESS and kept in-frame rearrangements with V and J called. Such tables lack part of the clones; where checked against another copy, unresolved V genes explain under half of the gap, and the rest is unexplained. Clone size and V and J calls were adopted from that table, with D and trimming inferred from the DNA. Counted in this sample were 2.3 million or so clones; 85% to 95% of them appeared once. The leading ten clones occupy 0.39% of the sample.

Healthy HIV-negative adults with no recently reported acute infections or vaccinations were included as donors. Every donor was a Caucasian adult living in Nashville, Tennessee, USA. Magnetic negative selection was used to enrich CD4+ T cells, after which naive cells were positively selected on CD45RA and the negative fraction became the memory subset. Blood was obtained by leukapheresis, after which PBMCs were separated by Ficoll-Histopaque density gradient centrifugation and cryopreserved in liquid nitrogen vapor phase. Purity and quantity of every magnetically sorted T cell population were checked by analytical flow cytometry. From each sorted fraction, genomic DNA was isolated and quantified by UV absorbance on a Nanodrop 2000c. What the research found in general, with its limitations: Compared with non-shared clonotypes, the clonotypes found in all four sorted-subset donors had higher generation probabilities. Larger estimated clonotype richness was generally found for naive subsets than for memory subsets. When a few donors were compared, the shared fraction of clonotypes was around 5% for naive CD4, about 4% for naive CD8, more than 2% for memory CD4, and about 0.36% for memory CD8. The small number of donors limited the genetic and exposure-history diversity represented. Sampling was restricted to blood, and TCR repertoires in tissues likely differ from the TCR repertoires found in blood. Based on pairwise subsampling, the degree of clonotype sharing among donors was expected to be affected by sequencing depth. Incomplete sequencing was indicated by rarefaction of sorted-subset datasets, despite the large sequencing depth.

From its cysteine to its phenylalanine, the CDR3 spans 13 amino acids. Solely the CDR3 DNA is kept, with 39 bases framed from the first base. The junction shows trimming of 5 bases on V and 7 bases on J, plus 14 bases between the germline ends. The germline V gene (reference sequence) sets CDR1 to SEHNR and CDR2 to FQNEAQ. The chain couples TRBV7-9 to TRBJ2-5; TRBD1 could be the D gene, as 5 bases match. The sequence came from a man younger than 35 in good health. Some clones in this sample may be carry-over from other donors' samples. The sequenced sample consisted of naive CD4+ T cells from PBMCs. The sample's cell subset or site label, in plain terms: CD45RA+ positively selected. The CDR3 amino acid sequence is: CASSQTGTGTQYF. The nucleotide sequence reads TGTGCCAGCAGCCAAACAGGCACGGGGACCCAGTACTTC.